The clone carrying this TCR beta chain was observed at least ten times. The antigen remains undetermined. This CDR3 contains 18 residues. Trimming removed 2 bases at V and 0 bases at J, with 19 bases between. The V gene's germline CDR1 is SGHVS and CDR2 FQNEAQ. The data originate from a study of T cell repertoires in cytomegalovirus infection. Study as a whole: Selection of CMV epitopes for the study included recently identified HLA-C-restricted and well-studied HLA-B-restricted ones. CMV infection together with matching HLA type was indicated by public TCR beta signatures. General study points: The study found HLA-C-restricted CMV-specific TCR beta clonotypes dominating the ex vivo response. Public TCR beta family frequency separated CMV-and-HLA carriers, including in an independent cohort.

TCRdb processed the reads anew with MiXCR; each CDR3 protein has one entry. Of approximately 730,000 distinct CDR3 sequences detected, about 27% appear once; the ten largest clones hold around 12%. The source material was cultured CD8+ T cells from PBMCs, sampled from culture after CMV antigen stimulation. This clonotype was obtained from a human donor in good health (CMV status not recorded). Some clones in this sample may be carry-over from other donors' samples. The chain links TRBV7-8 to TRBJ1-1, with unresolved D. DNA for the CDR3: TGTGCCAGCAGCTTAAAGCTTGGCACTATGTTCATGAACACTGAAGCTTTCTTT. It is translated as CASSLKLGTMFMNTEAFF.